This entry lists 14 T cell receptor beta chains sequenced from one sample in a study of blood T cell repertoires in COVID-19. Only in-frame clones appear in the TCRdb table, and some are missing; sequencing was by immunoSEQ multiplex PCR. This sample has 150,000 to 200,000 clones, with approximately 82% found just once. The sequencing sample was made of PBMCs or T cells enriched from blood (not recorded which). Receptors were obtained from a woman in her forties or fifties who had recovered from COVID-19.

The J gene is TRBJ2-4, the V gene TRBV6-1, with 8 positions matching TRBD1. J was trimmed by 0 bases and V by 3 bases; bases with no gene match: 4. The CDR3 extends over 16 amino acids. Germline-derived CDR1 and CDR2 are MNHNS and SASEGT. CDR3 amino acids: CASSEDRAIAKNIQYF. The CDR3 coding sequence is TGTGCCAGCAGTGAGGACAGGGCTATAGCCAAAAACATTCAGTACTTC.

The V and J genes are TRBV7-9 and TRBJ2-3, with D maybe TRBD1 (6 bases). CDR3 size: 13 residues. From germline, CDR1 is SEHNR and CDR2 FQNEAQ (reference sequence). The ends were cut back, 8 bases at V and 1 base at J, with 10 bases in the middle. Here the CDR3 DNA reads TGTGCCAGCCTGTGGGGGCGCACAGATACGCAGTATTTT. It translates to CASLWGRTDTQYF. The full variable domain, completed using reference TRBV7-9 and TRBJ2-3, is DTGVSQNPRHKITKRGQNVTFRCDPISEHNRLYWYRQTLGQGPEFLTYFQNEAQLEKSRLLSDRFSAERPKGSFSTLEIQRTEQGDSAMYLCASLWGRTDTQYFGPGTRLTVL.

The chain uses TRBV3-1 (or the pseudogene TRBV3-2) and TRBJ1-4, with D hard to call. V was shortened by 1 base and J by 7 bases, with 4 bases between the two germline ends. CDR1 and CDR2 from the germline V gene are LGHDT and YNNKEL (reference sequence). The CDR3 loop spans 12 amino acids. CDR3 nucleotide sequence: TGTGCCAGCAGCCAAGCGGGTGAAAAACTGTTTTTT. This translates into CASSQAGEKLFF.

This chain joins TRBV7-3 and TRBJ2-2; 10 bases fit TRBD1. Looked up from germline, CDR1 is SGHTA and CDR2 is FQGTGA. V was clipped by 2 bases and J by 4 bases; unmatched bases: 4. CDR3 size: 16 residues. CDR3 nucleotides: TGTGCCAGCAGCTTATCCCGGGACAGGGGCACCGGGGAGCTGTTTTTT. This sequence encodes CASSLSRDRGTGELFF.

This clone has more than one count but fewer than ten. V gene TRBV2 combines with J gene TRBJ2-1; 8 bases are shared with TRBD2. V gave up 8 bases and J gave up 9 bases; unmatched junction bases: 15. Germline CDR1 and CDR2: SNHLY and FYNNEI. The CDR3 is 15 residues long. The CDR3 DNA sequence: TGTGCCAGCTACCCGCGCTCGGGAGGGCCGGGTGAGCAGTTCTTC. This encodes CASYPRSGGPGEQFF.

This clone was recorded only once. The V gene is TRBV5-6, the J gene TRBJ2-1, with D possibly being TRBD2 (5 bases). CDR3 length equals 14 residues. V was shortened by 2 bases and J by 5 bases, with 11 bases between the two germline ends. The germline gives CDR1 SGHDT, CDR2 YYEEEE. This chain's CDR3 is CASSLEAGHNEQFF. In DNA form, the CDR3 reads TGTGCCAGCAGCTTAGAGGCGGGTCACAATGAGCAGTTCTTC.

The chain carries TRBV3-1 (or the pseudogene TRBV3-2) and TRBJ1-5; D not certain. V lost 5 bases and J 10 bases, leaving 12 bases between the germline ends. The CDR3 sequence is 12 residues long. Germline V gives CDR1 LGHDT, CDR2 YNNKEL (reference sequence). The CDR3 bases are TGTGCCAGCAGCAGCGGGTTACCACCCCAGCATTTT. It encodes CASSSGLPPQHF.

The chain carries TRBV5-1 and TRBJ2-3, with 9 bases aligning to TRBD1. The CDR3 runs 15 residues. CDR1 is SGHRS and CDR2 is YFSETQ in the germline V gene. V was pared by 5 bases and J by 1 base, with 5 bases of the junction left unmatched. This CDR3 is CASRLQGAGTDTQYF. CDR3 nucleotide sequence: TGCGCCAGCAGATTACAGGGGGCCGGCACAGATACGCAGTATTTT.

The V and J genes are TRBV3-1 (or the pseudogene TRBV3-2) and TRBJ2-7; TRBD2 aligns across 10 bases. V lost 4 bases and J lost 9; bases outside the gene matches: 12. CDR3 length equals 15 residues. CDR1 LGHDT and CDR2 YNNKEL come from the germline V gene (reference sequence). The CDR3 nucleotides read TGTGCCAGCAGCCGGACTAGCGGATCTATCCTTGGGCAGTACTTC. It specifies CASSRTSGSILGQYF.

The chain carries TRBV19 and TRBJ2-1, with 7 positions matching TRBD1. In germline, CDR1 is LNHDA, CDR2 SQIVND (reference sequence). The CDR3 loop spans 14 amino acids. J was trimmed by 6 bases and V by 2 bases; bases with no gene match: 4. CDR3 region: CASSITGASNEQFF. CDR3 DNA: TGTGCCAGTAGTATAACAGGGGCAAGCAATGAGCAGTTCTTC.

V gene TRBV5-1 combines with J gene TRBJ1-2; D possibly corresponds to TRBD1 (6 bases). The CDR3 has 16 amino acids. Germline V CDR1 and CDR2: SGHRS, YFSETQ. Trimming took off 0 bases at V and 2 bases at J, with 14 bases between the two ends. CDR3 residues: CASSLENPTGNYGYTF. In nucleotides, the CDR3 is TGCGCCAGCAGCTTGGAAAACCCAACAGGGAACTATGGCTACACCTTC.

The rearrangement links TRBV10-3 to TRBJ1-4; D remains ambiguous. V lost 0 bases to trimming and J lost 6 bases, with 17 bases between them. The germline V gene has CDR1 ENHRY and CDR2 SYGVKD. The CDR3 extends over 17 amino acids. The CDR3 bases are TGTGCCATCAGTGAGTCGATCGGGGTCAAAGTAGATGAAAAACTGTTTTTT. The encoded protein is CAISESIGVKVDEKLFF.

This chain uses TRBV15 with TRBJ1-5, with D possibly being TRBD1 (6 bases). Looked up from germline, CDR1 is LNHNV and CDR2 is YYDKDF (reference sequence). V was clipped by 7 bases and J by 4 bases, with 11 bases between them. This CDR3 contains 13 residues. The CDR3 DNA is TGTGCCACCACCGGACAGCCAAATCAGCCCCAGCATTTT. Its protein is CATTGQPNQPQHF.

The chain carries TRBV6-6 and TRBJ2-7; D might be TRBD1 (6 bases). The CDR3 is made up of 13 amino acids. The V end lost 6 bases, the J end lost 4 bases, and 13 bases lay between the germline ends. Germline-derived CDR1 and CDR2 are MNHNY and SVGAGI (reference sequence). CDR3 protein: CASRQDRLYEQYF. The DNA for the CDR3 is TGTGCCAGCAGACAGGACAGACTTTACGAGCAGTACTTC.